Each of the 14 T cell receptor beta chains below was sequenced from the same sample in a study of beta chain features in type 1 diabetes. Overall study results and limits: Patients with Type 1 diabetes showed moderately but significantly shorter TCRB CDR3s in all four CD4+ subsets.

These receptors' targets are unknown. What was sequenced were expressed TCRB transcripts, since all of the isolated RNA had been reverse transcribed. The repertoire was sequenced with immunoSEQ multiplex PCR; TCRdb's copy has only in-frame clones and lacks some. The data show roughly 700,000 clones, with roughly 13% seen just once and 0.022% held by the top ten. The sequencing input was naive CD4+ T cells from blood. These receptors were taken from a young man with type 1 diabetes.

This clone was found a few times. The chain is built from TRBV6-5 and TRBJ1-6; D gene ambiguous. V dropped 5 bases and J dropped 2 bases, with 7 bases sitting between them. This CDR3 is built from 14 residues. Germline V gives CDR1 MNHEY, CDR2 SVGAGI. In DNA form, the CDR3 reads TGTGCCAGCAGTCCTGATCCCTATAATTCACCCCTCCACTTT. Translation gives CASSPDPYNSPLHF.

This clone was detected only a few times. The chain is built from TRBV5-6 and TRBJ2-3; perhaps TRBD1 as D (6 bases). CDR1 and CDR2 (germline): SGHDT, YYEEEE. The CDR3 sequence is 15 residues long. V lost 4 bases, J lost 2 bases, and 14 bases lay in between. CDR3 sequence (DNA): TGTGCCAGCAGCGCCGTACAGGGAGCCACAGATACGCAGTATTTT. Its translation: CASSAVQGATDTQYF.

This clone was observed a few times. The chain has TRBV29-1 and TRBJ2-7; perhaps D is TRBD1 or TRBD2 (5 bases each). This CDR3 region has 13 residues. Trimming shortened V by 0 bases and J by 2 bases, and 8 bases separated the two germline ends. CDR1 SQVTM and CDR2 ANQGSEA come from the germline V gene. The CDR3 reads CSVEDRDPYEQYF. The CDR3 coding sequence is TGCAGCGTTGAAGACAGGGACCCCTACGAGCAGTACTTC.

The V gene is TRBV4-1, the J gene TRBJ2-3; perhaps TRBD1 as D (6 bases). V gave up 1 base and J gave up 0 bases, with 14 bases separating them. The CDR3 contains 17 residues. Germline CDR1 MGHRA, CDR2 YSYEKL. The CDR3, as DNA: TGCGCCAGCAGCCAAGGGACCATAGGGGGTAGCACAGATACGCAGTATTTT. Its translation is CASSQGTIGGSTDTQYF.

The rearrangement uses TRBV27 and TRBJ1-2; a weak D match, TRBD1 (6 bases). Germline V gene data show CDR1 as MNHEY and CDR2 as SMNVEV (reference sequence). Deletions cut 5 bases from V and 8 bases from J, with 15 bases between. The CDR3 extends over 13 amino acids. CDR3 DNA sequence: TGTGCCAGCAGTCCTACAGGGAGAGTGGGCTACACCTTC. Its protein product is CASSPTGRVGYTF.

This clone has only a few counts. J is TRBJ1-4 and V is TRBV5-1; D uncertain. CDR3 length: 16 amino acids. Germline assignment: CDR1 SGHRS and CDR2 YFSETQ. With 2 bases removed from V and 8 bases from J, the gap between germline ends came to 19 bases. For the CDR3, the DNA is TGCGCCAGCAGCTTCGTCGCGACTCCCCGAGGGGAAAAACTGTTTTTT. This translates into CASSFVATPRGEKLFF.

In its sample, this clone was seen a few times. The rearrangement joins TRBV27 to TRBJ2-2, with TRBD1 identical over 9 bases. Germline V lookup: CDR1 MNHEY, CDR2 SMNVEV (reference sequence). The CDR3 totals 14 residues. V gave up 5 bases and J gave up 7 bases; unmatched junction bases: 5. CDR3 residues: CASSVQGAFGELFF. Here the CDR3 DNA reads TGTGCCAGCAGTGTACAGGGGGCTTTCGGGGAGCTGTTTTTT.

This clone was found once. This chain links TRBV5-6 with TRBJ2-2; 12 nucleotides line up with TRBD1. Germline CDR1 is SGHDT and CDR2 is YYEEEE. The CDR3 runs 16 residues. Trimming removed 3 bases from V and 6 bases from J; junction bases left unmatched: 6. CDR3 sequence reads: CASSYGDRGQAGELFF. CDR3 DNA sequence: TGTGCCAGCAGCTATGGGGACAGGGGGCAGGCCGGGGAGCTGTTTTTT.

V gene TRBV28 combines with J gene TRBJ1-4; D is undetermined. The CDR3 totals 15 residues. The ends were cut back, 5 bases at V and 7 bases at J, with 17 bases in the middle. CDR1 is MDHEN and CDR2 is SYDVKM in the germline V gene. The CDR3 here is CASSTARSTSEKLFF. Written as DNA, the CDR3 is TGTGCCAGCAGTACCGCCAGGAGTACGAGTGAAAAACTGTTTTTT.

This chain links TRBV18 with TRBJ2-2; D may be TRBD1 or TRBD2 (5 bases each). CDR1 and CDR2 (germline): KGHSH, LQKENI. Trimming took 3 bases from V and 2 from J, leaving 13 bases between them. The CDR3 extends over 16 amino acids. CDR3 nucleotide sequence: TGTGCCAGCTCACCTCTCGGGACGGATAACACCGGGGAGCTGTTTTTT. Translating it yields CASSPLGTDNTGELFF.

The table lists this clone with a few counts. This rearrangement joins TRBV7-9 to TRBJ2-3; TRBD1 matches 8 bases. J was trimmed by 5 bases and V by 5 bases; bases with no gene match: 6. In germline, CDR1 is SEHNR, CDR2 FQNEAQ (reference sequence). This CDR3 has 14 residues. CDR3 nucleotides: TGTGCCAGCAGCAGGCAGGGGGCCAGAGATACGCAGTATTTT. Protein: CASSRQGARDTQYF.

This clone was picked up a small number of times. The chain combines TRBV7-8 with TRBJ2-6; D gene unclear. Germline V lookup: CDR1 SGHVS, CDR2 FQNEAQ. The length of the CDR3 is 14 residues. CDR3 region: CAMADPSGANVLTF. The CDR3 DNA reads as TGTGCGATGGCGGACCCCTCTGGGGCCAACGTCCTGACTTTC.

V is TRBV29-1 and J is TRBJ2-7; 8 bases align to TRBD1. The germline V gene has CDR1 SQVTM and CDR2 ANQGSEA. This CDR3 region has 12 residues. V shed 6 bases and J 7 bases; nucleotides not matched to a gene: 8. CDR3: CSVRTGSEEQYF. For the CDR3, the DNA is TGCAGCGTCCGGACAGGGAGTGAGGAGCAGTACTTC.

This chain links TRBV6-5 with TRBJ2-5; D remains unclear. Germline-derived CDR1 and CDR2 are MNHEY and SVGAGI. CDR3 length equals 11 residues. V was clipped by 10 bases and J by 4 bases, with 10 bases between them. Written as DNA, the CDR3 is TGTGCCACCACCCAATCAGAGACCCAGTACTTC. It encodes CATTQSETQYF.